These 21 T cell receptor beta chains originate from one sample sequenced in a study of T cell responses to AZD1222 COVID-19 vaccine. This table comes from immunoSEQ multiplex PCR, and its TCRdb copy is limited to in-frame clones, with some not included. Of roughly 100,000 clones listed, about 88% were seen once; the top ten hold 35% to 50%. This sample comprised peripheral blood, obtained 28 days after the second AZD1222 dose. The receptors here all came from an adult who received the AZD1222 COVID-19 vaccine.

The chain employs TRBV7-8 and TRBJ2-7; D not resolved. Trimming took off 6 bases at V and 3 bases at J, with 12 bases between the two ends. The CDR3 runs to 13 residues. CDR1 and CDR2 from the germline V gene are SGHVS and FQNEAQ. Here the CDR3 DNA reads TGTGCCAGCAGTAGGGCGGTTGGCTACGAGCAGTACTTC. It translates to CASSRAVGYEQYF.

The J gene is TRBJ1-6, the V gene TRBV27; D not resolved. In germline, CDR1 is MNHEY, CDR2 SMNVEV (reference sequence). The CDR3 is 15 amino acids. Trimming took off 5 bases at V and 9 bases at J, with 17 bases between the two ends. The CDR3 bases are TGTGCCAGCAGTGCCGGTGCGGGCAGAAGTTCACCCCTCCACTTT. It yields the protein CASSAGAGRSSPLHF.

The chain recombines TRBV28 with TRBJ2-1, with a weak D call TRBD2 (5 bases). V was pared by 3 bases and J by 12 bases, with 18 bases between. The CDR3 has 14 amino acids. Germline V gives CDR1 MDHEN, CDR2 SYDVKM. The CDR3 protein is CASSFLLTSPLQFF. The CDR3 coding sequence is TGTGCCAGCAGTTTTCTCCTAACTAGTCCGCTGCAGTTCTTC.

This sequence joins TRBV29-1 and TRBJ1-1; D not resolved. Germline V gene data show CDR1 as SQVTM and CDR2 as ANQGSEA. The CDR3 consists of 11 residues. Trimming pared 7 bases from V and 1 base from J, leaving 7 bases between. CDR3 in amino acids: CSALGNTEAFF. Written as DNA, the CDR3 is TGCAGCGCTCTGGGGAACACTGAAGCTTTCTTT.

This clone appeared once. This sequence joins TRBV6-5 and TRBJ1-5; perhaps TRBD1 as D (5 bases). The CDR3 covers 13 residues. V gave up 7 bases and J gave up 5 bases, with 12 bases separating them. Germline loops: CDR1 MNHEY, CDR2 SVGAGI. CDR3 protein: CASTPWGDQPQHF. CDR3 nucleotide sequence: TGTGCCAGCACCCCCTGGGGGGATCAGCCCCAGCATTTT.

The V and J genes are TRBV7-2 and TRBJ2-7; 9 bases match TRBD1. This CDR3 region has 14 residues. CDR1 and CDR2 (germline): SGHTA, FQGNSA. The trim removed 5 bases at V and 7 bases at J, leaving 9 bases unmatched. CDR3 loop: CASSAQGATGEQYF. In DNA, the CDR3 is TGTGCCAGCAGCGCACAGGGGGCGACGGGGGAGCAGTACTTC.

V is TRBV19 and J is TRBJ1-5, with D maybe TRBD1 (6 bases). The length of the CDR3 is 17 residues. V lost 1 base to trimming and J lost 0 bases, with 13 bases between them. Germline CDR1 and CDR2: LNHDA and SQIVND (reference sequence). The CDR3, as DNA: TGTGCCAGTAGTATAGGGGGGACACTTTATAGCAATCAGCCCCAGCATTTT. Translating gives CASSIGGTLYSNQPQHF.

In DNA, the CDR3 is TGTGCCGGGCGAGAGGGGGTTGGTTCACCCCTCCACTTT. Translating gives CAGREGVGSPLHF. V is TRBV28 and J is TRBJ1-6; possibly TRBD1 for D (6 bases). In germline, CDR1 is MDHEN, CDR2 SYDVKM. V was pared by 11 bases and J by 9 bases, with 17 bases between. There are 13 residues in the CDR3.

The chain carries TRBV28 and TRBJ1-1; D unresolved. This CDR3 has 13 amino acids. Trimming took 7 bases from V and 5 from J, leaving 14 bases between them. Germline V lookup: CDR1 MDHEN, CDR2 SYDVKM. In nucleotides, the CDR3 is TGTGCCAGCATACCTCGGATCGTGACTGAAGCTTTCTTT. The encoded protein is CASIPRIVTEAFF.

In nucleotides, the CDR3 is TGTGCCAGCAGCTTAGACCTCCGGTTGGATACGCAGTATTTT. Its translation: CASSLDLRLDTQYF. The V call is TRBV7-9, the J call TRBJ2-3; D remains ambiguous. The CDR3 extends over 14 amino acids. The germline V gene has CDR1 SEHNR and CDR2 FQNEAQ (reference sequence). V shed 1 base and J shed 6 bases, with 11 bases lying between them.

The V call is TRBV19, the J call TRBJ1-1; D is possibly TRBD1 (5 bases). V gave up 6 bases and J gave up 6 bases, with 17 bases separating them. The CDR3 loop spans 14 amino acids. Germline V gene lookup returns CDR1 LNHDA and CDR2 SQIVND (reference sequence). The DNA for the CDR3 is TGTGCCAGTAGCTCAGGGACCGCGGTACCTGAAGCTTTCTTT. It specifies CASSSGTAVPEAFF.

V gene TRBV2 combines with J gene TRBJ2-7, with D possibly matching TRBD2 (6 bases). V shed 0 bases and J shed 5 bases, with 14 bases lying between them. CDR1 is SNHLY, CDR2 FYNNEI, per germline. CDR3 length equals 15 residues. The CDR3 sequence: CASSEALAQRDEQYF. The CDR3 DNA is TGTGCCAGCAGTGAAGCGCTAGCGCAGAGGGACGAGCAGTACTTC.

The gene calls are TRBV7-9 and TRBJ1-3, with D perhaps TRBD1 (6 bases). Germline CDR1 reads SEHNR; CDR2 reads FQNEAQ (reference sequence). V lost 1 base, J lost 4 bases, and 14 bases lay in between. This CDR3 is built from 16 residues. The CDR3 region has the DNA TGTGCCAGCAGCTTAGAACTTCCAGGGGCGGGAAACACCATATATTTT. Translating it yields CASSLELPGAGNTIYF.

CDR3 nucleotide sequence: TGTGCCAGCAGGATGGGGGGGAACACTGAAGCTTTCTTT. Translated: CASRMGGNTEAFF. The chain links TRBV28 to TRBJ1-1; TRBD1 is a possible D gene (5 bases). CDR1 and CDR2 (germline): MDHEN, SYDVKM. V lost 6 bases and J lost 1, with 9 bases in between. The CDR3 consists of 13 residues.

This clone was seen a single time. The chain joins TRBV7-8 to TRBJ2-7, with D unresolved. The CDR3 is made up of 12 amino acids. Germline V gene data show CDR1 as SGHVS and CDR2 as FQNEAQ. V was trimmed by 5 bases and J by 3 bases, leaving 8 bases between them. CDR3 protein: CASSPNRYEQYF. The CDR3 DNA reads TGTGCCAGCAGCCCGAACCGCTACGAGCAGTACTTC.

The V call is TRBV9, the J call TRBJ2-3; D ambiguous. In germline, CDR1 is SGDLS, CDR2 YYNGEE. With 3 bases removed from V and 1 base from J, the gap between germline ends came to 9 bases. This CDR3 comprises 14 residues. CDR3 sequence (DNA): TGTGCCAGCAGCGCAGATGGGGGCACAGATACGCAGTATTTT. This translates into CASSADGGTDTQYF.

The CDR3 DNA sequence: TGTGCCAGCAGCTTTCGGGGAAGCACCGGGGAGCTGTTTTTT. Translated: CASSFRGSTGELFF. The J gene is TRBJ2-2, the V gene TRBV7-2; tentative D call: TRBD2 (5 bases). Per the germline V gene, CDR1 is SGHTA and CDR2 is FQGNSA. V lost 3 bases, J lost 4 bases, and 9 bases lay in between. CDR3 length equals 14 residues.

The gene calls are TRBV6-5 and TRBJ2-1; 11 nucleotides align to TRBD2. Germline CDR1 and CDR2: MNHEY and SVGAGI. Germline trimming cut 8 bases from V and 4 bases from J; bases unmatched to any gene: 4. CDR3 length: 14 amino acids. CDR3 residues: CASGGLAEYNEQFF. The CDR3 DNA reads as TGTGCCAGCGGGGGACTAGCGGAATACAATGAGCAGTTCTTC.

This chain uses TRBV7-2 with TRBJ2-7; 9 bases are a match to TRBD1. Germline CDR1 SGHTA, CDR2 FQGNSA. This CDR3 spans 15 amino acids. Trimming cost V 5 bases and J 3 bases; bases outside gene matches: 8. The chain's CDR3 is CASSERQGGNYEQYF. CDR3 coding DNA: TGTGCCAGCAGCGAACGACAGGGGGGGAACTACGAGCAGTACTTC.

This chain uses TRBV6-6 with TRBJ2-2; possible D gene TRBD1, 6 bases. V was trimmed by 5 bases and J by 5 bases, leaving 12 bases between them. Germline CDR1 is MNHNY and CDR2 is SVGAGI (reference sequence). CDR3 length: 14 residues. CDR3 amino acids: CASSLTGLTGELFF. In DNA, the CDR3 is TGTGCCAGCAGTCTTACAGGGTTGACCGGGGAGCTGTTTTTT.

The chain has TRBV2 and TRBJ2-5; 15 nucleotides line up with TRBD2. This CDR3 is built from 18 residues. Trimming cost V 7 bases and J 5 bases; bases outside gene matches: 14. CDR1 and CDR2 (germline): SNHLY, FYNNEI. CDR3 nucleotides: TGTGCCAGCAAACCCCTTGGGACTAGCGGGAGGTTAGCGGAGACCCAGTACTTC. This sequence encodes CASKPLGTSGRLAETQYF.